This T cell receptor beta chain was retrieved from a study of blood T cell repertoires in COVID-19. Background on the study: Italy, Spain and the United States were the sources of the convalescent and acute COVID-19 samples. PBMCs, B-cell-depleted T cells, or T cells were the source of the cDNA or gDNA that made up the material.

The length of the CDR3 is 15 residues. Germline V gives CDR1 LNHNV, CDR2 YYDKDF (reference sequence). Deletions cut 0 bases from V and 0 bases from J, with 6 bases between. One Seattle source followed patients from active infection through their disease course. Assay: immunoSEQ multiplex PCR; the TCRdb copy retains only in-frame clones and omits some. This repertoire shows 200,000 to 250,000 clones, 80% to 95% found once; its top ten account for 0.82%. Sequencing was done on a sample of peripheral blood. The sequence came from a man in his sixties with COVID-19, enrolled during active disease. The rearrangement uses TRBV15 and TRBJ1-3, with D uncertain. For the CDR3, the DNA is TGTGCCACCAGCAGAGAGGTTAGCTCTGGAAACACCATATATTTT. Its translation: CATSREVSSGNTIYF.